The T cell receptor (beta chain) described here comes from a study of control samples from healthy donors and cancer patients. This CDR3 has 15 amino acids. Germline CDR1 is SNHLY and CDR2 is FYNNEI. With 4 bases removed from V and 0 bases from J, the gap between germline ends came to 12 bases. Sequencing used immunoSEQ multiplex PCR; TCRdb keeps in-frame clones, though not all of them. The repertoire has 70,000 to 95,000 clones, more than 85% of them found once; the top ten carry around 1.3%. The origin of this receptor is a woman aged 35 to 49 with lung cancer. The sample consisted of PBMCs. The rearrangement links TRBV2 to TRBJ2-5; D might be TRBD2 (6 bases). CDR3 in amino acids: CASSVGGGYQETQYF. The CDR3 region has the DNA TGTGCCAGCAGTGTAGGTGGGGGGTACCAAGAGACCCAGTACTTC. Filled out from reference TRBV2 and TRBJ2-5, the complete variable domain reads EPEVTQTPSHQVTQMGQEVILRCVPISNHLYFYWYRQILGQKVEFLVSFYNNEISEKSEIFDDQFSVERPDGSNFTLKIRSTKLEDSAMYFCASSVGGGYQETQYFGPGTRLLVL.